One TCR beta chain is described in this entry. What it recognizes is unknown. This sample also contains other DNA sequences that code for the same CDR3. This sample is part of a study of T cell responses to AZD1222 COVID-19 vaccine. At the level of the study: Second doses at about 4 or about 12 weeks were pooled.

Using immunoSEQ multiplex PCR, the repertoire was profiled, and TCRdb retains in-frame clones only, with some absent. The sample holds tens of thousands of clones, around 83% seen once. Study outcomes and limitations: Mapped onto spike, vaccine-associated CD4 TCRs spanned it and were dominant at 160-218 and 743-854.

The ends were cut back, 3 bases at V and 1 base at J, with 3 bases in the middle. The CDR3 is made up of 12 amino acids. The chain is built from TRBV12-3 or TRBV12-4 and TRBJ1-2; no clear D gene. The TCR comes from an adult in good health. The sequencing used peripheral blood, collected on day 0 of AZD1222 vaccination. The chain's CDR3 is CASSLGNYGYTF. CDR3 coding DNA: TGTGCCAGCAGTTTGGGTAACTATGGCTACACCTTC.